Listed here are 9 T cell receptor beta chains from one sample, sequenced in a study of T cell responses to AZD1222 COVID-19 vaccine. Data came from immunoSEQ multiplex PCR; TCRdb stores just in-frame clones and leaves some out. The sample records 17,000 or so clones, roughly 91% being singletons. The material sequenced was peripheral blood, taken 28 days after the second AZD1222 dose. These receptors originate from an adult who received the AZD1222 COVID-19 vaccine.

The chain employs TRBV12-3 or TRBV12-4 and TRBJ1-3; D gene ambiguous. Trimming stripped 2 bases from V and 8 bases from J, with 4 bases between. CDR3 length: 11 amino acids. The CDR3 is CASSLRDTIYF. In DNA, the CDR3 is TGTGCCAGCAGTTTACGGGACACCATATATTTT.

Here the CDR3 reads CASSVGIGGNQETQYF. For the CDR3, the DNA is TGTGCCAGCAGCGTAGGCATAGGGGGGAACCAAGAGACCCAGTACTTC. The chain couples TRBV9 to TRBJ2-5, with D possibly called TRBD1 or TRBD2 (6 bases each). V lost 0 bases to trimming and J lost 0 bases, with 12 bases between them. Germline V gene lookup returns CDR1 SGDLS and CDR2 YYNGEE. The CDR3 is 16 residues long. The entire variable domain, with the rest obtained from reference TRBV9 and TRBJ2-5, is as follows: DSGVTQTPKHLITATGQRVTLRCSPRSGDLSVYWYQQSLDQGLQFLIQYYNGEERAKGNILERFSAQQFPDLHSELNLSSLELGDSALYFCASSVGIGGNQETQYFGPGTRLLVL.

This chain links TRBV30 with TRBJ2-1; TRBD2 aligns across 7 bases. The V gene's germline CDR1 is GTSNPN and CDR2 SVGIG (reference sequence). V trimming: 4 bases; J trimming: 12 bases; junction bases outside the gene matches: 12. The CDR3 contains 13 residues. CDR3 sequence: CAWKNKGGDGQFF. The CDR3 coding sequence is TGTGCCTGGAAAAATAAGGGAGGGGATGGGCAGTTCTTC.

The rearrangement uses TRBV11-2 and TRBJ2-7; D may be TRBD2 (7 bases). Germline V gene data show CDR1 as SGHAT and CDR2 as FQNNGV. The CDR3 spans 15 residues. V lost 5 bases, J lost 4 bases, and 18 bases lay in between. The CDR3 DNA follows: TGTGCCAGCAGCCCCTTAGGGGGAGGGCCTTACGAGCAGTACTTC. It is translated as CASSPLGGGPYEQYF.

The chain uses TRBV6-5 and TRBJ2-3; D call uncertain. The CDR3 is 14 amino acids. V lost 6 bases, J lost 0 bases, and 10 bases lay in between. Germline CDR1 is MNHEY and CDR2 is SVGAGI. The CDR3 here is CASSYTTSTDTQYF. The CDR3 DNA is TGTGCCAGCAGCTATACAACTAGCACAGATACGCAGTATTTT.

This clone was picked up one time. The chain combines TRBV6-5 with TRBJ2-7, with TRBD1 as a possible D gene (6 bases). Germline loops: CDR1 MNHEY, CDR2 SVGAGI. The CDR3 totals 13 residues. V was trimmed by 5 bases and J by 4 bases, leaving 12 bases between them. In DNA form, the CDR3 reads TGTGCCAGCAGTAGGGACAAAGGATACGAGCAGTACTTC. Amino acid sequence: CASSRDKGYEQYF.

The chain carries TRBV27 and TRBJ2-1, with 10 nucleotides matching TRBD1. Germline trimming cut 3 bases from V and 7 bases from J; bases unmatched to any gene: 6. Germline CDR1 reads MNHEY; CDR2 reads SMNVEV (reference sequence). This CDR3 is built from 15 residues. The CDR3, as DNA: TGTGCCAGCAGTTTCCGACAGGGGGCTGGGAATGAGCAGTTCTTC. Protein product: CASSFRQGAGNEQFF.

The CDR3 sequence: CASSNLAGGGTQYF. In DNA form, the CDR3 reads TGTGCCAGCAGTAACCTAGCGGGGGGTGGGACCCAGTACTTC. V is TRBV21-1 and J is TRBJ2-5; TRBD2 is the table's D call and was not checked against the DNA. TRBV21-1 is listed as a pseudogene. The CDR3 sequence is 14 residues long.

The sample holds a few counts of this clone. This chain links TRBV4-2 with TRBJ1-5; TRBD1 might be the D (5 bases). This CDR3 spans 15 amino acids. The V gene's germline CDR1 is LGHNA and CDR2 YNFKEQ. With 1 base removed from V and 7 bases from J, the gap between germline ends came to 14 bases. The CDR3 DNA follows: TGTGCCAGCAGCCAAGTGCCGGGACTAGTGCAGCCCCAGCATTTT. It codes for CASSQVPGLVQPQHF.